Here is one T cell receptor (beta chain) with its context. This sample was included in a study of blood T cell repertoires in COVID-19. Data came from immunoSEQ multiplex PCR; TCRdb stores just in-frame clones and leaves some out. Of 200,000 to 250,000 clones detected, more than 75% appear once; the ten largest clones hold about 4.3%. The source is a man aged 25 to 40 with acute COVID-19. The material sequenced was PBMCs or T cells enriched from blood (not recorded which).

The CDR3 bases are TGTGCCAGTGGGAACCAAGCAGGGATTGCCTACGAGCAGTACTTC. This codes for CASGNQAGIAYEQYF. The chain employs TRBV19 and TRBJ2-7; D is possibly TRBD1 (5 bases). The germline CDR1 and CDR2 sequences are LNHDA and SQIVND (reference sequence). CDR3 length equals 15 residues. V lost 8 bases and J lost 2, with 19 bases in between.